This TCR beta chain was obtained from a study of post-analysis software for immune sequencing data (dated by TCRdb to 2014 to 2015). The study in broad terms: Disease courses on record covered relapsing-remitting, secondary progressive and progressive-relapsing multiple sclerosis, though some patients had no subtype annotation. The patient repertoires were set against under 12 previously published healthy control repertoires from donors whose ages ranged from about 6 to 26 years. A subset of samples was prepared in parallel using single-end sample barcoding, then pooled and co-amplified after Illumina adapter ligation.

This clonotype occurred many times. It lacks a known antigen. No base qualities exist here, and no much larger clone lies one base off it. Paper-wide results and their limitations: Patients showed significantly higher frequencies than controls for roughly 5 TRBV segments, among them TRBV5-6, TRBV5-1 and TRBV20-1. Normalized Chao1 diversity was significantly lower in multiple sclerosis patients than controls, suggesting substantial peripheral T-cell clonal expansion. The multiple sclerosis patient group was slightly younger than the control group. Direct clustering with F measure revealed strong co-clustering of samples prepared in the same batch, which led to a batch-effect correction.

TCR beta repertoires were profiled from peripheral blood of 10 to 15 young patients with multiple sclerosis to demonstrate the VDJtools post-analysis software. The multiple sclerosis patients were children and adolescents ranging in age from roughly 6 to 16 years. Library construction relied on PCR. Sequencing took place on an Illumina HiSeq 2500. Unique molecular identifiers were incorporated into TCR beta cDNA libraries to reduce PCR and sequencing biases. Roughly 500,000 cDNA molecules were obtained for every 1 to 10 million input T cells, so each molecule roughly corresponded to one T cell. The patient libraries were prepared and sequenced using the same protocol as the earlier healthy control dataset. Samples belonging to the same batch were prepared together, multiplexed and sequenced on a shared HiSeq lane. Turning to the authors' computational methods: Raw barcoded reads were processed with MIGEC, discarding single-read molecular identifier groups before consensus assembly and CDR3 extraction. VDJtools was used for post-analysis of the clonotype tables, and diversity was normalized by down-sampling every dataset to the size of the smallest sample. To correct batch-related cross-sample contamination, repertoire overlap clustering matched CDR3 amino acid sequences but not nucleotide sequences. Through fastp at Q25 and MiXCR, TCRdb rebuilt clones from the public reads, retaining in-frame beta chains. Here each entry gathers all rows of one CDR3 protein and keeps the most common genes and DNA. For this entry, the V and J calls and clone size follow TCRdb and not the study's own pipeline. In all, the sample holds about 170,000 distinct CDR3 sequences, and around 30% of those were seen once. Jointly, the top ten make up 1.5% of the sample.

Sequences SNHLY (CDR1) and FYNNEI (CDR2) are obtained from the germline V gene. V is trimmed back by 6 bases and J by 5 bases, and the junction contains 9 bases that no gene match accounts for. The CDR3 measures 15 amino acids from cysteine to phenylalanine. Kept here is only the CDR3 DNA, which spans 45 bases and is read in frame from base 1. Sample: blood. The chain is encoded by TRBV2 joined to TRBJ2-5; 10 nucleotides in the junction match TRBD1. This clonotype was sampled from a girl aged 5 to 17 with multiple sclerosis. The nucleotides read TGTGCCAGCAGGAGGGGGGACAGGGGTGTCGAGACCCAGTACTTC. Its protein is CASRRGDRGVETQYF.